This TCR beta chain emerged from a study of identical twins. General study points: Part of the zero-insertion signal could reflect confounding by invariant MAIT and iNKT cells. With monozygotic twins, out-of-frame TCR alpha sharing exceeded what models estimated. Whereas memory repertoires showed no such difference, abundant cord blood beta clonotypes carried fewer insertions.

Per germline, CDR1 MNHNS and CDR2 SASEGT. CDR3 length: 15 amino acids. J was trimmed by 6 bases and V by 2 bases; bases with no gene match: 6. As to this clonotype: Antigen specificity is unknown.

TCRdb called the 5' RACE reads again in MiXCR, with one record for every CDR3 protein. Here the sample spans a few hundred thousand distinct CDR3 sequences, roughly 10% being singletons. The same sample was also studied in work on yellow fever vaccine responses in identical twins.

Sequencing input: CD8+ T cells sorted from blood. This sequence joins TRBV6-1 and TRBJ2-3; 9 bases are shared with TRBD2. The TCR comes from a woman under 30 in good health. The CDR3 DNA follows: TGTGCCAGCAGTGAATGGCGGGGGGGCCTCGATACGCAGTATTTT. Its protein is CASSEWRGGLDTQYF.